The 22 T cell receptor beta chains below were found in one sample sequenced in a study of T cell changes during pregnancy in multiple sclerosis. The data were produced by immunoSEQ multiplex PCR, yet TCRdb's version contains in-frame clones alone and is incomplete. Here the sample spans about 75,000 clones, more than 80% being singletons. Sequenced material: peripheral blood, taken in the first trimester of pregnancy. The receptors shown here come from a female donor in good health, enrolled as a control in a pregnancy study.

This chain uses TRBV7-9 with TRBJ2-5, with 7 bases that match TRBD1. The junction had 4 bases not matched to a gene; V was cut back by 1 base and J by 5 bases. CDR1 is SEHNR and CDR2 is FQNEAQ in the germline V gene (reference sequence). The CDR3 spans 14 residues. CDR3 in DNA: TGTGCCAGCAGCTTAGGACAGGGCTCGGAGACCCAGTACTTC. Translated, it gives CASSLGQGSETQYF.

The chain uses TRBV7-9 and TRBJ2-2; 11 bases match TRBD2. The CDR3 is 16 amino acids. V gave up 5 bases and J gave up 2 bases; unmatched junction bases: 4. The germline V gene encodes CDR1 SEHNR and CDR2 FQNEAQ (reference sequence). The CDR3 nucleotides are TGTGCCAGCAGCCTTAGCGGGAGGGCAAACACCGGGGAGCTGTTTTTT. Translation gives CASSLSGRANTGELFF. The entire variable domain, with the rest obtained from reference TRBV7-9 and TRBJ2-2, is as follows: DTGVSQNPRHKITKRGQNVTFRCDPISEHNRLYWYRQTLGQGPEFLTYFQNEAQLEKSRLLSDRFSAERPKGSFSTLEIQRTEQGDSAMYLCASSLSGRANTGELFFGEGSRLTVL.

The chain uses TRBV7-9 and TRBJ2-3; a possible D gene is TRBD2 (6 bases). The CDR3 loop spans 18 amino acids. Trimming shortened V by 4 bases and J by 1 base, and 21 bases separated the two germline ends. Germline V CDR1 and CDR2: SEHNR, FQNEAQ (reference sequence). The CDR3 bases are TGTGCCAGCAGCTCCCTGGGAGCGGGCGCATGGGGCACAGATACGCAGTATTTT. Protein product: CASSSLGAGAWGTDTQYF. Combining the CDR3 with reference TRBV7-9 and TRBJ2-3 gives the whole variable domain DTGVSQNPRHKITKRGQNVTFRCDPISEHNRLYWYRQTLGQGPEFLTYFQNEAQLEKSRLLSDRFSAERPKGSFSTLEIQRTEQGDSAMYLCASSSLGAGAWGTDTQYFGPGTRLTVL.

The rearrangement links TRBV5-6 to TRBJ1-1; 8 bases fit TRBD1. This CDR3 has 14 amino acids. The germline CDR1 and CDR2 sequences are SGHDT and YYEEEE. Trimming cost V 1 base and J 4 bases; bases outside gene matches: 3. CDR3 loop: CASSLLDRATEAFF. As DNA, the CDR3 is TGTGCCAGCAGCTTGCTGGACAGGGCCACTGAAGCTTTCTTT.

This rearrangement joins TRBV19 to TRBJ2-2; the D gene is possibly TRBD1 (6 bases). Trimming took off 6 bases at V and 0 bases at J, with 14 bases between the two ends. CDR1 is LNHDA, CDR2 SQIVND, per germline (reference sequence). The CDR3 is 16 residues long. DNA for the CDR3: TGTGCCAGTAGCATGTGGACAGCGTCGAACACCGGGGAGCTGTTTTTT. Translating it yields CASSMWTASNTGELFF.

The chain carries TRBV29-1 and TRBJ2-7; TRBD2 aligns across 10 bases. Trimming cost V 7 bases and J 0 bases; bases outside gene matches: 3. CDR3 length equals 13 residues. Germline loops: CDR1 SQVTM, CDR2 ANQGSEA. CDR3: CSAGTSASYEQYF. The CDR3 nucleotides read TGCAGCGCCGGGACTAGCGCCTCCTACGAGCAGTACTTC.

The chain carries TRBV9 and TRBJ2-1; 7 bases line up with TRBD2. There are 14 residues in the CDR3. V shed 2 bases, J shed 5 bases, and the junction held 4 bases outside the gene matches. CDR1 SGDLS and CDR2 YYNGEE come from the germline V gene. CDR3 sequence: CASSVPGGHNEQFF. CDR3 nucleotide sequence: TGTGCCAGCAGCGTCCCGGGAGGCCACAATGAGCAGTTCTTC.

The genes are TRBV30 and TRBJ2-3; TRBD1 aligns across 7 bases. The V gene end was trimmed by 4 bases and the J gene end by 6 bases; junction bases not matched to a gene: 13. CDR3 length: 15 residues. Germline-derived CDR1 and CDR2 are GTSNPN and SVGIG (reference sequence). The CDR3 nucleotides are TGTGCCTGGAAGGTTCCGACAGGGTTGGGGGATACGCAGTATTTT. Amino acid sequence: CAWKVPTGLGDTQYF.

This sequence joins TRBV7-2 and TRBJ1-5; 9 bases match TRBD1. Germline CDR1 reads SGHTA; CDR2 reads FQGNSA. V lost 5 bases to trimming and J lost 0 bases; unmatched junction nucleotides: 2. This CDR3 has 15 amino acids. CDR3: CASSRTGASNQPQHF. CDR3 coding DNA: TGTGCCAGCAGCCGGACAGGGGCTAGCAATCAGCCCCAGCATTTT.

This clone was counted between two and nine times. This chain connects TRBV5-5 to TRBJ1-5; D not certain. V was trimmed by 0 bases and J by 0 bases, leaving 10 bases between them. The length of the CDR3 is 16 residues. The germline gives CDR1 SGHKS, CDR2 YYEKEE (reference sequence). CDR3 protein: CASSLDTSYSNQPQHF. The DNA of the CDR3 is TGTGCCAGCAGCTTGGACACCTCTTATAGCAATCAGCCCCAGCATTTT.

CDR3 loop: CASSLEGHMESYEQYF. The DNA of the CDR3 is TGCGCCAGCAGCTTGGAGGGACACATGGAGTCCTACGAGCAGTACTTC. J is TRBJ2-7 and V is TRBV5-1; tentative D call: TRBD1 (6 bases). CDR1 SGHRS and CDR2 YFSETQ come from the germline V gene. V shed 0 bases and J shed 1 base, with 14 bases lying between them. The CDR3 loop spans 16 amino acids.

This chain joins TRBV7-2 and TRBJ2-5; 9 bases fit TRBD1. Germline V CDR1 and CDR2: SGHTA, FQGNSA. The CDR3 totals 14 residues. Trimming removed 4 bases from V and 5 bases from J; junction bases left unmatched: 5. The CDR3 protein is CASSYHRGQETQYF. CDR3 nucleotides: TGTGCCAGCAGCTACCACAGGGGGCAGGAGACCCAGTACTTC.

This clone was found once. This chain uses TRBV7-9 with TRBJ2-3; D is possibly TRBD2 (6 bases). V lost 1 base, J lost 8 bases, and 10 bases lay in between. The CDR3 is 13 residues long. CDR1 and CDR2 from the germline V gene are SEHNR and FQNEAQ (reference sequence). CDR3 DNA: TGTGCCAGCAGCTTAGTGGTGGAGGGTACGCAGTATTTT. Amino acid sequence: CASSLVVEGTQYF.

The V call is TRBV19, the J call TRBJ1-2; TRBD1 matches 7 bases. The CDR3 extends over 16 amino acids. The V segment lost 0 bases and the J segment 7 bases; nucleotides outside the gene matches: 11. Germline loops: CDR1 LNHDA, CDR2 SQIVND (reference sequence). The CDR3 DNA reads as TGTGCCAGTAGTATAGATTTTCCGACAGGGCCCCTTGGCTACACCTTC. The encoded protein is CASSIDFPTGPLGYTF.

This sequence joins TRBV28 and TRBJ1-5; D uncertain. Germline V gives CDR1 MDHEN, CDR2 SYDVKM. V was cut by 9 bases and J by 9 bases, with 15 bases left in between. The CDR3 loop spans 12 amino acids. The CDR3 region is CASPTDTAPQHF. The CDR3, as DNA: TGTGCCAGTCCCACAGACACGGCGCCCCAGCATTTT.

This clone was counted once. The chain couples TRBV2 to TRBJ1-1, with no clear D. CDR3 length: 10 amino acids. Per the germline V gene, CDR1 is SNHLY and CDR2 is FYNNEI. Deletions cut 2 bases from V and 8 bases from J, with 3 bases between. The CDR3 spells CASSESEAFF. CDR3 sequence (DNA): TGTGCCAGCAGTGAATCAGAAGCTTTCTTT.

V is TRBV5-1 and J is TRBJ1-1, with D tentatively TRBD1 (5 bases). Germline CDR1 and CDR2: SGHRS and YFSETQ. V shed 4 bases and J shed 5 bases, with 24 bases lying between them. The CDR3 contains 17 residues. The CDR3 here is CASSDGLAGPGGTEAFF. DNA of the CDR3: TGCGCCAGCAGCGATGGATTGGCGGGACCCGGAGGGACTGAAGCTTTCTTT. Full variable domain (rest looked up from reference TRBV5-1 and TRBJ1-1): KAGVTQTPRYLIKTRGQQVTLSCSPISGHRSVSWYQQTPGQGLQFLFEYFSETQRNKGNFPGRFSGRQFSNSRSEMNVSTLELGDSALYLCASSDGLAGPGGTEAFFGQGTRLTVV.

A single count supports this clone. The V and J genes are TRBV5-6 and TRBJ2-7; 10 nucleotides agree with TRBD2. J gave up 0 bases and V 2 bases, and 5 bases lay outside the gene matches. The CDR3 is 16 residues long. The germline CDR1 and CDR2 sequences are SGHDT and YYEEEE. The CDR3 nucleotides read TGTGCCAGCAGCTTCTACCCTAGCGGGAGCTCCTACGAGCAGTACTTC. It codes for CASSFYPSGSSYEQYF.

The rearrangement links TRBV11-2 to TRBJ2-1; 9 nucleotides align to TRBD2. CDR3 length: 16 amino acids. Germline V gene data show CDR1 as SGHAT and CDR2 as FQNNGV. Trimming took 5 bases from V and 4 from J; bases not matched to a gene: 9. CDR3 DNA sequence: TGTGCCAGCAGCCGGCGGCTAGCGGGGATATACAATGAGCAGTTCTTC. Amino acid sequence: CASSRRLAGIYNEQFF.

The chain is built from TRBV5-8 and TRBJ1-1; 11 positions match TRBD1. The CDR3 is 15 amino acids. Germline lookup yields CDR1 SGHTS and CDR2 YDEGEE. J gave up 5 bases and V 3 bases, and 6 bases lay outside the gene matches. CDR3: CASSWTGGAGTEAFF. DNA for the CDR3: TGTGCCAGCAGCTGGACAGGGGGCGCGGGGACTGAAGCTTTCTTT.

The chain joins TRBV19 to TRBJ2-7; possible D gene TRBD1, 6 bases. CDR1 is LNHDA and CDR2 is SQIVND in the germline V gene (reference sequence). Trimming took 7 bases from V and 7 from J, leaving 11 bases between them. The CDR3 sequence is 11 residues long. The CDR3 DNA sequence: TGTGCCAGTACCGACAGGACAGAGCAGTACTTC. Translating it yields CASTDRTEQYF.

The chain recombines TRBV6-6 with TRBJ1-1; D gene ambiguous. The germline V and J ends were trimmed by 0 bases and 5 bases, with 7 bases remaining between them. Germline CDR1 MNHNY, CDR2 SVGAGI (reference sequence). This CDR3 region has 13 residues. The DNA for the CDR3 is TGTGCCAGCAGTTACTCCCAGAGGACTGAAGCTTTCTTT. Its translation: CASSYSQRTEAFF.